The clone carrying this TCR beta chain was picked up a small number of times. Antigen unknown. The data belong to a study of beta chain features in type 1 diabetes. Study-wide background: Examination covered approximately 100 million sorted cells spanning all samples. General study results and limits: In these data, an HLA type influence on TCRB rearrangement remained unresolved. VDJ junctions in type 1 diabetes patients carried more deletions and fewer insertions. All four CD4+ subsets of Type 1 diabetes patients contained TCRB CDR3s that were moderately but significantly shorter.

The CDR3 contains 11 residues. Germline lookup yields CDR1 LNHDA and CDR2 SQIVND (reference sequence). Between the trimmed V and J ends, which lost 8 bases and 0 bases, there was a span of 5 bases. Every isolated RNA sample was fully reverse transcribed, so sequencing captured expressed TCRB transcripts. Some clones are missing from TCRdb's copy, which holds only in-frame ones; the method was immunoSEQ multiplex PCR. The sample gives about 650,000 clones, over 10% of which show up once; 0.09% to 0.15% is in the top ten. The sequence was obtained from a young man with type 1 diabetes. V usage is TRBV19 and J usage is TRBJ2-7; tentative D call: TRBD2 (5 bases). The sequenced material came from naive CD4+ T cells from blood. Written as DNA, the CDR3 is TGTGCCAGTGGGAGCTCCTACGAGCAGTACTTC. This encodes CASGSSYEQYF.